The table lists the clone carrying this T cell receptor beta chain with a few counts. A second PCR, run for roughly 7 to 11 cycles, used a sample-barcoded 5' primer plus a J-beta primer mix. MiXCR was run by TCRdb on the 5' RACE reads, yielding one entry per CDR3 protein. The sample has some 850,000 distinct CDR3 sequences; around a quarter are singletons. The record originates from a study of blood T cells in healthy people across ages. Germline V gene data show CDR1 as SGHRS and CDR2 as YFSETQ. This CDR3 is 16 amino acids long. V was clipped by 0 bases and J by 6 bases; unmatched bases: 12. These data are also associated with another study on T cells of mothers and their children.

This receptor was identified in a boy younger than 18 in good health. The genes are TRBV5-1 and TRBJ2-7; 7 positions match TRBD2. The specimen was blood. DNA for the CDR3: TGCGCCAGCAGCTTGGATTCCCTAGCGGAGGTTATCGAGCAGTACTTC. Its translation: CASSLDSLAEVIEQYF.